Below, one T cell receptor beta chain is given with its context. Its target is unknown. TCRdb keeps only in-frame clones here, not all; method: immunoSEQ multiplex PCR. The sample has 150,000 or so clones, about 90% seen once. Trimming took 0 bases from V and 4 from J; bases not matched to a gene: 13. The CDR3 contains 18 residues. Germline loops: CDR1 MGHRA, CDR2 YSYEKL. This entry comes from a study of T cell responses to AZD1222 COVID-19 vaccine. Findings of the study overall: In all cases, repertoires were sampled only after the peak T cell response.

The receptor was isolated from an adult who received the AZD1222 COVID-19 vaccine. Material: peripheral blood, obtained 28 days after the second AZD1222 dose. The rearrangement joins TRBV4-1 to TRBJ1-1; TRBD1 agrees at 8 bases. The CDR3 loop reads CASSQERSRGLVGTEAFF. Here the CDR3 DNA reads TGCGCCAGCAGCCAAGAAAGGAGCAGGGGGCTAGTGGGCACTGAAGCTTTCTTT.